The clone carrying this T cell receptor beta chain came up many times. Its antigen is unidentified. The sample belongs to a study of T-cell memory formation after mild COVID-19. With 1 base removed from V and 9 bases from J, the gap between germline ends came to 4 bases. The length of the CDR3 is 11 residues. Germline CDR1 is LGHDT and CDR2 is YNNKEL (reference sequence). Regarding the study as a whole: Shrinking CD4+ clones were chiefly CM and EM; CD8+ ones were chiefly EMRA.

TCRdb recomputed calls from the 5' RACE reads with MiXCR, one row per CDR3 protein. The sample shows roughly 600,000 distinct CDR3 sequences, under 20% of them seen only once. The sequenced sample was PBMCs or a T cell subset sorted from them (not recorded which). This rearrangement joins TRBV3-1 to TRBJ2-1, with D unresolved. The receptor was isolated from an adult woman who had mild COVID-19 (a few samples of this study predate the infection). Cell type and time point are not known. This CDR3 is CASSQAGEQFF. The DNA of the CDR3 is TGTGCCAGCAGCCAAGCGGGTGAGCAGTTCTTC.